Listed here are 30 T cell receptor beta chains from one sample, sequenced in a study of CD8 T cells in ankylosing spondylitis. TCRdb re-analysed the 5' RACE reads in MiXCR, keeping a single row per CDR3 protein. Of under 250,000 distinct CDR3 sequences in the sample, roughly 25% are singletons; the top ten hold roughly 6.7%. The sample consisted of blood, either unsorted or a sorted T cell fraction (not recorded which). These receptors originate from a male donor with ankylosing spondylitis or in good health (not recorded which).

This clonotype was recorded many times. CDR3: CSATGLAGDSSYNEQFF. The CDR3 coding sequence is TGCAGTGCTACTGGACTAGCGGGAGATAGTTCCTACAATGAGCAGTTCTTC. The V gene is TRBV20-1, the J gene TRBJ2-1; 13 bases agree with TRBD2. The junction had 7 bases not matched to a gene; V was cut back by 4 bases and J by 1 base. In germline, CDR1 is DFQATT, CDR2 SNEGSKA (reference sequence). The CDR3 has 17 amino acids.

This clonotype has at least ten counts. V usage is TRBV9 and J usage is TRBJ2-7, with TRBD2 matching 10 bases. Germline V gives CDR1 SGDLS, CDR2 YYNGEE. The CDR3 sequence is 16 residues long. V was clipped by 0 bases and J by 0 bases; unmatched bases: 3. The CDR3 DNA is TGTGCCAGCAGCGTAGGAGCTAGCGGGAGCTCCTACGAGCAGTACTTC. This gives the protein CASSVGASGSSYEQYF.

This sequence joins TRBV7-9 and TRBJ2-3; tentative D call: TRBD2 (5 bases). V was clipped by 3 bases and J by 6 bases, with 13 bases between them. Germline values: CDR1 SEHNR, CDR2 FQNEAQ (reference sequence). There are 14 residues in the CDR3. The CDR3: CASSFDGVADTQYF. For the CDR3, the DNA is TGTGCCAGCAGCTTTGACGGGGTCGCGGATACGCAGTATTTT.

This clonotype has a count of ten or more. This chain connects TRBV29-1 to TRBJ1-5; 7 bases line up with TRBD1. The CDR3 has 15 residues. J lost 2 bases, V lost 4 bases, and 8 bases had no gene match. Germline V CDR1 and CDR2: SQVTM, ANQGSEA. The DNA for the CDR3 is TGCAGCGTTGCGCAGGGGGGTTTGCGCAATCAGCCCCAGCATTTT. It translates to CSVAQGGLRNQPQHF.

This clonotype was recorded a few times. V usage is TRBV7-2 and J usage is TRBJ2-3; D is unclear. Trimming removed 3 bases at V and 4 bases at J, with 14 bases between. CDR1 SGHTA and CDR2 FQGNSA come from the germline V gene. The CDR3 has 15 amino acids. CDR3 in amino acids: CASSFTASHADTQYF. For the CDR3, the DNA is TGTGCCAGCAGCTTTACGGCTAGTCATGCAGATACGCAGTATTTT.

The rearrangement joins TRBV5-6 to TRBJ2-7; D is possibly TRBD2 (6 bases). The CDR3 consists of 13 residues. Trimming left V 4 bases short and J 3 bases short, with 11 bases between. In germline, CDR1 is SGHDT, CDR2 YYEEEE. CDR3 amino acids: CASSQGLNYEQYF. The CDR3 DNA follows: TGTGCCAGCAGCCAGGGACTTAACTACGAGCAGTACTTC.

This clonotype was seen at least ten times. V usage is TRBV6-1 and J usage is TRBJ1-5; the D gene is possibly TRBD1 (5 bases). Germline V lookup: CDR1 MNHNS, CDR2 SASEGT. There are 13 residues in the CDR3. The V end was cut by 10 bases, the J end by 5 bases, with 15 bases between. The chain's CDR3 is CATTAGSHQPQHF. The CDR3 bases are TGTGCCACCACTGCAGGGTCCCATCAGCCCCAGCATTTT.

This clonotype occurred many times. The chain uses TRBV7-8 and TRBJ2-7, with 7 positions matching TRBD2. CDR1 is SGHVS and CDR2 is FQNEAQ in the germline V gene. V lost 1 base and J lost 3; bases outside the gene matches: 6. The CDR3 totals 15 residues. The CDR3 reads CASSLGWDYGYEQYF. CDR3 DNA sequence: TGTGCCAGCAGCTTAGGGTGGGACTATGGCTACGAGCAGTACTTC.

The chain recombines TRBV5-6 with TRBJ1-5; D unresolved. V gave up 2 bases and J gave up 1 base, with 13 bases separating them. The CDR3 consists of 16 residues. Looked up from germline, CDR1 is SGHDT and CDR2 is YYEEEE. The CDR3 sequence: CASSLSWRGSNQPQHF. CDR3 nucleotides: TGTGCCAGCAGCTTATCCTGGCGTGGGAGCAATCAGCCCCAGCATTTT. Complete variable domain (other parts from reference TRBV5-6 and TRBJ1-5): DAGVTQSPTHLIKTRGQQVTLRCSPKSGHDTVSWYQQALGQGPQFIFQYYEEEERQRGNFPDRFSGHQFPNYSSELNVNALLLGDSALYLCASSLSWRGSNQPQHFGDGTRLSIL.

This clonotype was recorded many times. The chain carries TRBV6-5 and TRBJ2-5; D may correspond to TRBD1 or TRBD2 (6 bases each). This CDR3 region has 13 residues. V was clipped by 3 bases and J by 5 bases, with 10 bases between them. Germline loops: CDR1 MNHEY, CDR2 SVGAGI. CDR3 nucleotide sequence: TGTGCCAGCAGTTATGGGGGGCGCGAGACCCAGTACTTC. Its protein is CASSYGGRETQYF.

This clonotype was picked up many times. The V and J genes are TRBV29-1 and TRBJ2-7, with TRBD1 matching 10 bases. V shed 6 bases, J shed 4 bases, and the junction held 6 bases outside the gene matches. CDR1 SQVTM and CDR2 ANQGSEA come from the germline V gene. This CDR3 spans 13 amino acids. This chain's CDR3 is CSVKTGGVYEQYF. In DNA, the CDR3 is TGCAGCGTGAAGACAGGGGGCGTGTACGAGCAGTACTTC.

The sample holds a few counts of this clonotype. This likely traces to a read error, being one base from a far larger clone. The chain has TRBV12-3 or TRBV12-4 and TRBJ2-7; 8 bases are shared with TRBD1. V gave up 4 bases and J gave up 2 bases; unmatched junction bases: 4. This CDR3 region has 14 residues. The CDR3 loop is CASSSGTGPYEQYF. The CDR3 coding sequence is TGTGCCAGCAGTTCCGGGACAGGTCCCTACGAGCAGTACTTC.

The chain recombines TRBV5-1 with TRBJ2-1; D may be TRBD1 (5 bases). Germline CDR1 is SGHRS and CDR2 is YFSETQ. The CDR3 totals 11 residues. Trimming removed 7 bases from V and 10 bases from J, with 12 bases in between. DNA for the CDR3: TGCGCCAGCCTGCCTAAGGGGGAGCAGTTCTTC. It translates to CASLPKGEQFF.

This clonotype was detected only a few times. The chain employs TRBV29-1 and TRBJ2-7; D not certain. Trimming cost V 4 bases and J 2 bases, with 6 bases left between them. The CDR3 contains 11 residues. Looked up from germline, CDR1 is SQVTM and CDR2 is ANQGSEA. The CDR3 coding sequence is TGCAGCGTTGCCACAGCCTACGAGCAGTACTTC. Its translation is CSVATAYEQYF.

This clonotype occurred many times. The chain couples TRBV5-6 to TRBJ2-1; no firm D call. Germline loops: CDR1 SGHDT, CDR2 YYEEEE. The CDR3 length is 15 residues. The V and J ends lost 4 bases and 6 bases respectively, with 17 bases between them. CDR3 sequence (DNA): TGTGCCAGCAGCCCCCGGCTAGATCCTTTCAATGAGCAGTTCTTC. It encodes CASSPRLDPFNEQFF.

Ten or more counts support this clonotype. V gene TRBV20-1 combines with J gene TRBJ1-4; no clear D. V shed 1 base and J shed 8 bases, with 8 bases lying between them. The CDR3 length is 12 residues. Germline V gives CDR1 DFQATT, CDR2 SNEGSKA (reference sequence). The CDR3 bases are TGCAGTGCTAGAGTGGCTGGGGAAAAACTGTTTTTT. The encoded protein is CSARVAGEKLFF.

This chain connects TRBV9 to TRBJ2-2; D assignment may be TRBD1 or TRBD2 (5 bases each). Germline loops: CDR1 SGDLS, CDR2 YYNGEE. V lost 2 bases and J lost 4, with 6 bases in between. This CDR3 is 13 amino acids long. The CDR3 protein is CASSVGTTGELFF. DNA for the CDR3: TGTGCCAGCAGCGTGGGGACCACCGGGGAGCTGTTTTTT.

Ten or more counts support this clonotype. Here the CDR3 reads CASRASGTDTQYF. CDR3 nucleotide sequence: TGTGCCAGCAGGGCCTCCGGCACAGATACGCAGTATTTT. The V and J genes are TRBV2 and TRBJ2-3; D ambiguous. The CDR3 has 13 residues. Germline V gene lookup returns CDR1 SNHLY and CDR2 FYNNEI. Trimming stripped 6 bases from V and 1 base from J, with 8 bases between.

This chain connects TRBV14 to TRBJ2-1; unclear D gene. The CDR3 runs to 17 residues. Germline CDR1 is SGHDN and CDR2 is FVKESK. V gave up 1 base and J gave up 7 bases, with 20 bases separating them. CDR3 bases: TGTGCCAGCAGCCAAGGATCGCCAGCCCGGGCTTCGAATGAGCAGTTCTTC. This encodes CASSQGSPARASNEQFF.

This clonotype appeared many times. The CDR3 coding sequence is TGTGCCAGCAGCCAAGAGTATCGGGAAAGCACCATATATTTT. Translated, it gives CASSQEYRESTIYF. The chain has TRBV4-2 and TRBJ1-3, with D uncertain. The CDR3 has 14 amino acids. Germline V gives CDR1 LGHNA, CDR2 YNFKEQ. The germline V and J ends were trimmed by 0 bases and 9 bases, with 12 bases remaining between them.

This clonotype was picked up many times. The chain is built from TRBV20-1 and TRBJ1-5, with D unresolved. Trimming left V 3 bases short and J 2 bases short, with 8 bases between. Germline assignment: CDR1 DFQATT and CDR2 SNEGSKA (reference sequence). This CDR3 is 13 amino acids long. CDR3 loop: CSASLPGNQPQHF. The DNA for the CDR3 is TGCAGTGCTAGTCTACCCGGCAATCAGCCCCAGCATTTT.

This clonotype was observed many times. The junction departs from the called germline gene at one end, perhaps through a read error. The gene calls are TRBV20-1 and TRBJ2-7; TRBD1 matches 8 bases. The CDR3 runs 10 residues. CDR1 and CDR2 (germline): DFQATT, SNEGSKA (reference sequence). Here the CDR3 reads CSARGDRSAF. CDR3 nucleotides: TGCAGTGCTAGAGGGGACAGGAGCGCATTC.

This rearrangement joins TRBV20-1 to TRBJ2-7, with 9 positions matching TRBD1. The CDR3 consists of 16 residues. J was trimmed by 6 bases and V by 1 base; bases with no gene match: 13. Germline lookup yields CDR1 DFQATT and CDR2 SNEGSKA (reference sequence). Written as DNA, the CDR3 is TGCAGTGCTAGAGGTGTGGTTAGACAGGGGGGCTCCGAGCAGTACTTC. This codes for CSARGVVRQGGSEQYF.

The gene calls are TRBV12-3 or TRBV12-4 and TRBJ2-2, with D unresolved. The CDR3 runs 15 residues. The germline V and J ends were trimmed by 3 bases and 5 bases, with 13 bases remaining between them. The CDR3 sequence is CASSFMTPTTGELFF. The CDR3 nucleotides are TGTGCCAGCAGTTTCATGACACCGACAACCGGGGAGCTGTTTTTT.

V usage is TRBV4-2 and J usage is TRBJ2-7; D possibly uses TRBD1 or TRBD2 (5 bases each). The V and J ends lost 4 bases and 5 bases respectively, with 15 bases between them. Germline CDR1 is LGHNA and CDR2 is YNFKEQ. The CDR3 totals 14 residues. CDR3 region: CASSPGRLPDEQYF. The DNA for the CDR3 is TGTGCCAGCAGCCCGGGGCGGCTGCCCGACGAGCAGTACTTC.

In this sample, this clonotype turned up many times. The V call is TRBV7-8, the J call TRBJ2-5, with no clear D. This CDR3 contains 12 residues. The germline V and J ends were trimmed by 5 bases and 4 bases, with 8 bases remaining between them. Per the germline V gene, CDR1 is SGHVS and CDR2 is FQNEAQ. CDR3 loop: CASSVVRETQYF. Here the CDR3 DNA reads TGTGCCAGCAGCGTCGTTCGAGAGACCCAGTACTTC.

The gene calls are TRBV10-3 and TRBJ2-7, with D possibly being TRBD2 (5 bases). Germline-derived CDR1 and CDR2 are ENHRY and SYGVKD. Trimming took 2 bases from V and 6 from J, leaving 14 bases between them. The CDR3 is 14 amino acids. The CDR3 nucleotides are TGTGCCATCAGTGAGCTGGCCTCGGCGGGCGAGCAGTACTTC. This gives the protein CAISELASAGEQYF.

The sample holds many counts of this clonotype. This rearrangement joins TRBV12-3 or TRBV12-4 to TRBJ2-7; the D gene could be TRBD1 or TRBD2 (6 bases each). The CDR3 has 14 residues. V lost 5 bases and J lost 3, with 14 bases in between. CDR3 amino acids: CASSPGAANYEQYF. The CDR3 nucleotides read TGTGCCAGCAGTCCGGGGGCAGCGAACTACGAGCAGTACTTC.

The sample holds many counts of this clonotype. The V and J genes are TRBV20-1 and TRBJ1-3; possibly TRBD1 for D (6 bases). The CDR3 has 13 amino acids. V was cut by 6 bases and J by 4 bases, with 13 bases left in between. The germline V gene has CDR1 DFQATT and CDR2 SNEGSKA (reference sequence). This CDR3 is CSAGGGTGNTIYF. For the CDR3, the DNA is TGCAGTGCGGGAGGGGGAACGGGAAACACCATATATTTT.

The sample holds many counts of this clonotype. The V and J genes are TRBV5-1 and TRBJ2-5; 7 bases are a match to TRBD2. Trimming took 4 bases from V and 5 from J; bases not matched to a gene: 8. CDR1 is SGHRS and CDR2 is YFSETQ in the germline V gene. This CDR3 has 14 amino acids. The CDR3 DNA sequence: TGCGCCAGCAGCCCTGGACTAGAAGGCGAGACCCAGTACTTC. Translation: CASSPGLEGETQYF.